These T cell receptor beta chains were read from a single sample in a study of CD8 T cells in ankylosing spondylitis. TCRdb redid the calling of the 5' RACE reads with MiXCR, one entry per CDR3 protein. Of 150,000 to 200,000 distinct CDR3 sequences listed, about 32% are singletons. Sequencing was performed on synovial fluid, either unsorted or a sorted T cell fraction (not recorded which). These TCRs come from a male donor with ankylosing spondylitis. The CDR3 runs from the conserved cysteine through the conserved F or W. D genes are given only for firm matches. Clone size, where shown, is once, few, many, or a class for clones that have expanded.

>NA|NA|TRBJ1-2|TRBV12-3/TRBV12-4
TGTGCCAGCAGTACCAGCTATGGCTACACCTTC
CASSTSYGYTF
>TRBD1|once|TRBJ1-1|TRBV4-2
TGTGCCAGCAGACCACAGGGGATGAACACTGAAGCTTTCTTT
CASRPQGMNTEAFF
>NA|NA|TRBJ2-7|TRBV28
TGTGCCAGCCTAAAATTGAGCTCCTACGAGCAGTACTTC
CASLKLSSYEQYF
>NA|NA|TRBJ2-6|TRBV27
TGTGCCAGCAGTTCCCAGCTACCCAGGGCCAACGTCCTGACTTTC
CASSSQLPRANVLTF
>NA|NA|TRBJ2-5|TRBV20-1
TGCAGTGCTAGAGACAGCCAAGAGACCCAGTACTTC
CSARDSQETQYF
>TRBD1|NA|TRBJ2-5|TRBV6-1
TGTGCCAGCAGAGTCGACAGGGACCAAGAGACCCAGTACTTC
CASRVDRDQETQYF
>NA|NA|TRBJ1-1|TRBV5-5
TGTGCCAGCAGCTTGATGGGAAGTATGAACACTGAAGCTTTCTTT
CASSLMGSMNTEAFF
>NA|NA|TRBJ2-7|TRBV9
TGTGCCAGCAGCCCCCGAGAAAGCTCCTACGAGCAGTACTTC
CASSPRESSYEQYF
>NA|few|TRBJ2-5|TRBV7-2
TGTGCCAGCAGCCCCGCCCGTGCAGGGTACCAAGAGACCCAGTACTTC
CASSPARAGYQETQYF
>TRBD1|NA|TRBJ2-7|TRBV27
TGTGCCAGCAGACGCGACAGGGCCTCCTACGAGCAGTACTTC
CASRRDRASYEQYF
>NA|many|TRBJ1-3|TRBV2
TGTGCCAGCAGCGATAACACCGGAAACACCATATATTTT
CASSDNTGNTIYF
>NA|NA|TRBJ1-2|TRBV5-1
TGCGCCAGCAGGAGGGAAGTTCGGGATGGCTACACCTTC
CASRREVRDGYTF
>NA|many|TRBJ2-3|TRBV10-3
TGTGCCATCAGTGAGTCCCCCACAGATACGCAGTATTTT
CAISESPTDTQYF